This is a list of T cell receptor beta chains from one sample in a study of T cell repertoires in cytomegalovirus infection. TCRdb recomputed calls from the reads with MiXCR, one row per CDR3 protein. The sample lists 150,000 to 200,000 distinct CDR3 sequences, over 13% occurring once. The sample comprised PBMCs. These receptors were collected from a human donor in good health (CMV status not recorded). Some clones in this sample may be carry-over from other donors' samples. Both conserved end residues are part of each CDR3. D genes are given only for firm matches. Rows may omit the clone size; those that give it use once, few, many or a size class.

CASSLLGLPYEQYF | TGTGCCAGCAGCTTACTGGGGTTGCCCTACGAGCAGTACTTC | TRBJ2-7 | few | NA | TRBV7-2
CASSLGALNQPQHF | TGTGCCAGCAGCTTAGGGGCCCTCAATCAGCCCCAGCATTTT | TRBJ1-5 | few | NA | TRBV7-9
CSARTRTGGYEQYF | TGCAGCGCGCGAACTAGGACAGGGGGCTACGAGCAGTACTTC | TRBJ2-7 | NA | TRBD1 | TRBV29-1
CATSKGTNSEAFF | TGTGCCACCAGCAAAGGCACCAACTCTGAAGCTTTCTTT | TRBJ1-1 | NA | NA | TRBV15
CASSRLADMSTDTQYF | TGTGCCAGCAGCCGCCTCGCGGACATGAGCACAGATACGCAGTATTTT | TRBJ2-3 | few | NA | TRBV14
CSSTSGRGEQFF | TGCAGTTCAACTAGCGGGAGAGGTGAGCAGTTCTTC | TRBJ2-1 | few | TRBD2 | TRBV20-1
CASSHRGQGSTDTQYF | TGTGCCAGCAGTCACCGGGGACAGGGAAGCACAGATACGCAGTATTTT | TRBJ2-3 | few | TRBD1 | TRBV7-3
CASKGAGAISGNTIYF | TGTGCCAGCAAGGGCGCGGGGGCGATCTCTGGAAACACCATATATTTT | TRBJ1-3 | NA | NA | TRBV28
CASSYSASGGEQFF | TGTGCCAGCAGTTACTCGGCTAGCGGCGGTGAGCAGTTCTTC | TRBJ2-1 | many | TRBD2 | TRBV6-2/TRBV6-3
CSARVSGRGNQPQHF | TGCAGTGCTAGAGTATCGGGACGGGGGAATCAGCCCCAGCATTTT | TRBJ1-5 | few | NA | TRBV20-1
CASSYAEGLGLDTQYF | TGTGCCAGCAGTTACGCCGAGGGACTAGGATTGGATACGCAGTATTTT | TRBJ2-3 | few | TRBD2 | TRBV6-5
CASSQGQGGSPLHF | TGTGCCAGCAGCCAGGGACAGGGAGGATCACCCCTCCACTTT | TRBJ1-6 | many | TRBD1 | TRBV7-9
CASIQGEQYF | TGTGCCAGCATACAGGGAGAGCAGTACTTC | TRBJ2-7 | few | NA | TRBV2
CASSSGTSGNTIYF | TGTGCCAGCAGTTCCGGGACCTCTGGAAACACCATATATTTT | TRBJ1-3 | many | NA | TRBV6-5
CASSSSPSGGADTQYF | TGTGCCAGCAGCTCCTCGCCTAGCGGAGGTGCGGATACGCAGTATTTT | TRBJ2-3 | few | TRBD2 | TRBV7-3
CATSHQSAGVADTQYF | TGTGCCACCAGCCATCAGTCGGCGGGAGTGGCAGATACGCAGTATTTT | TRBJ2-3 | NA | TRBD2 | TRBV15
CASSRRSGANVLTF | TGTGCCAGTAGTCGTCGCTCTGGGGCCAACGTCCTGACTTTC | TRBJ2-6 | NA | NA | TRBV19
CASSTGGAYEQYF | TGTGCCAGCAGTACAGGGGGGGCCTACGAGCAGTACTTC | TRBJ2-7 | many | NA | TRBV7-8
CASSLDGYYTF | TGTGCCAGCAGTTTAGACGGTTACTACACCTTC | TRBJ1-2 | NA | NA | TRBV27
CASSLTGLAASTDTQYF | TGCGCCAGCAGCTTGACTGGACTAGCAGCTAGCACAGATACGCAGTATTTT | TRBJ2-3 | NA | TRBD2 | TRBV5-1
CASSEWEGPTYEQYF | TGTGCCAGCAGTGAATGGGAGGGGCCGACCTACGAGCAGTACTTC | TRBJ2-7 | few | TRBD2 | TRBV2
CAISWTSGGGPSEQFF | TGTGCCATCAGTTGGACTAGCGGGGGGGGCCCCAGTGAGCAGTTCTTC | TRBJ2-1 | few | TRBD2 | TRBV10-3
CASSPIGDLNTEAFF | TGTGCCAGCAGCCCCATAGGGGACTTGAACACTGAAGCTTTCTTT | TRBJ1-1 | few | NA | TRBV11-1
CATTPQGQETQYF | TGTGCCACCACTCCCCAGGGTCAAGAGACCCAGTACTTC | TRBJ2-5 | NA | NA | TRBV19
CASSRMGPTNTGELFF | TGTGCCAGCAGCCGTATGGGGCCAACGAACACCGGGGAGCTGTTTTTT | TRBJ2-2 | many | NA | TRBV7-2
CASSSGQGELLGEQFF | TGTGCCAGCAGCTCGGGACAGGGGGAACTACTTGGCGAGCAGTTCTTC | TRBJ2-1 | many | TRBD1 | TRBV11-1
CASSFRVGQEEYF | TGTGCCAGCAGCTTCCGTGTGGGACAGGAGGAGTACTTC | TRBJ2-7 | many | TRBD1 | TRBV7-8
CASSPRDRYNEQFF | TGTGCCAGCAGCCCCCGGGACAGGTACAATGAGCAGTTCTTC | TRBJ2-1 | few | TRBD1 | TRBV6-5
CASSHGTGGTGRGPYEQYF | TGTGCCAGCAGTCATGGGACAGGAGGAACGGGCAGGGGCCCCTACGAGCAGTACTTC | TRBJ2-7 | many | TRBD1 | TRBV28
CASSLQGPNGQYF | TGTGCCAGCAGCTTGCAGGGGCCCAACGGGCAGTACTTC | TRBJ2-7 | once | NA | TRBV5-8
CASSWRLPSSYNEQFF | TGCGCCAGCAGCTGGAGGCTCCCGAGCTCCTACAATGAGCAGTTCTTC | TRBJ2-1 | once | NA | TRBV5-1
CASSPARGLGDQPQHF | TGTGCCAGCTCACCAGCCAGGGGGCTAGGAGATCAGCCCCAGCATTTT | TRBJ1-5 | few | TRBD1 | TRBV18
CASSPRELGNEQFF | TGTGCCAGCAGCCCACGGGAGTTGGGGAATGAGCAGTTCTTC | TRBJ2-1 | NA | NA | TRBV12-3/TRBV12-4
CASSLGSPDTQYF | TGTGCCAGCAGTTTAGGTAGCCCAGATACGCAGTATTTT | TRBJ2-3 | few | NA | TRBV28
CASSSRTSGSFDEQFF | TGTGCCAGCAGTTCACGGACTAGCGGGAGTTTTGATGAGCAGTTCTTC | TRBJ2-1 | NA | TRBD2 | TRBV27
CVSSQDRNTEAFF | TGTGTCAGCAGCCAAGATCGGAACACTGAAGCTTTCTTT | TRBJ1-1 | NA | NA | TRBV14
CASSFLASLTNEQFF | TGTGCCAGCAGCTTTCTAGCGTCACTGACGAATGAGCAGTTCTTC | TRBJ2-1 | many | NA | TRBV7-2
CASSSPRGTAAYEQYF | TGTGCCAGCAGCTCCCCCAGAGGGACAGCGGCCTACGAGCAGTACTTC | TRBJ2-7 | many | TRBD1 | TRBV7-9
CASSSDRAGYGYTF | TGTGCCAGCAGCTCAGACAGGGCTGGCTATGGCTACACCTTC | TRBJ1-2 | many | TRBD1 | TRBV7-2